This T cell receptor beta chain emerged from a study of T cell responses to AZD1222 COVID-19 vaccine. General study results and limits: It should be noted that donors were predominantly white British and more often female, and clonal diversity was possibly underestimated.

As to this clone: Antigen unknown.

Profiled with immunoSEQ multiplex PCR; TCRdb holds only in-frame clones, not every one. The table includes about 78,000 clones, roughly 90% detected once. This CDR3 is 17 amino acids long. Trimming took off 0 bases at V and 0 bases at J, with 13 bases between the two ends. In germline, CDR1 is SGHRS, CDR2 YFSETQ. This clonotype was sampled from an adult who received the AZD1222 COVID-19 vaccine. V and J are TRBV5-1 and TRBJ2-1, with D perhaps being TRBD1 or TRBD2 (5 bases each). The material was peripheral blood, obtained 28 days after the second AZD1222 dose. For the CDR3, the DNA is TGCGCCAGCAGCTTGGAGGGACCGCAAGTCTCCTACAATGAGCAGTTCTTC. The encoded protein is CASSLEGPQVSYNEQFF. Complete variable domain (other parts from reference TRBV5-1 and TRBJ2-1): KAGVTQTPRYLIKTRGQQVTLSCSPISGHRSVSWYQQTPGQGLQFLFEYFSETQRNKGNFPGRFSGRQFSNSRSEMNVSTLELGDSALYLCASSLEGPQVSYNEQFFGPGTRLTVL.